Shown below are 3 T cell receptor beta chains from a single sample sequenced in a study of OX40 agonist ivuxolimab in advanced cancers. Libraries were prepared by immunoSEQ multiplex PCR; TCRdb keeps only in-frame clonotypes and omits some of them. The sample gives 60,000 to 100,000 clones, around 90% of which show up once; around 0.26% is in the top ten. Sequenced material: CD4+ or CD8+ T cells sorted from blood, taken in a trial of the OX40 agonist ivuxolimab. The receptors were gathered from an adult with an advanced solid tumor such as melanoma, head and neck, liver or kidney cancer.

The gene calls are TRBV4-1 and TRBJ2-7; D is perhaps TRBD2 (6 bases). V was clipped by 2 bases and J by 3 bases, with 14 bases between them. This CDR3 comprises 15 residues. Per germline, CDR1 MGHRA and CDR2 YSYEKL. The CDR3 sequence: CASSQTGTSFYEQYF. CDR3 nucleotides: TGCGCCAGCAGCCAAACCGGGACTTCTTTCTACGAGCAGTACTTC.

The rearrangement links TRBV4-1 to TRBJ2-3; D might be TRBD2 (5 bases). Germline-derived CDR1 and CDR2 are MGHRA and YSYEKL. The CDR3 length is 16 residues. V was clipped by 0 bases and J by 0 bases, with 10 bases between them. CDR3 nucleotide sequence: TGCGCCAGCAGCCAAGAGGGAGCTCCTAGCACAGATACGCAGTATTTT. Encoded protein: CASSQEGAPSTDTQYF.

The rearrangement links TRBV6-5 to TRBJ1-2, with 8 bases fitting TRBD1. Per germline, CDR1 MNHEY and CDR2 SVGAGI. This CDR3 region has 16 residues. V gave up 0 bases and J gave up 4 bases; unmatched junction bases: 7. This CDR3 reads CASSYSTGGPSYGYTF. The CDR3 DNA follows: TGTGCCAGCAGTTACTCCACAGGGGGGCCGTCCTATGGCTACACCTTC.